The clone carrying this T cell receptor (beta chain) has just a few counts. Its matching antigen is unknown. Template switching (which added a universal primer site) was used, and cDNA carried unique molecular identifiers. TCRdb re-called the 5' RACE reads with MiXCR, one entry per CDR3 protein. The sample includes around 370,000 distinct CDR3 sequences, roughly 9% of them seen just once. V lost 4 bases, J lost 0 bases, and 10 bases lay in between. Germline V gene lookup returns CDR1 DFQATT and CDR2 SNEGSKA (reference sequence). This CDR3 is 14 amino acids long. These data are taken from a study of identical twins. Regarding the study as a whole: Models underestimated out-of-frame TCR alpha sharing in monozygotic twins.

Healthy Caucasians supplied all donations. The TCR was taken from a woman aged 45 to 65 in good health. Sequencing input: naive T cells sorted from blood. The chain uses TRBV20-1 and TRBJ1-5, with D maybe TRBD1 (6 bases). The CDR3, as DNA: TGCAGTGCTATAACAGGGTATAGCAATCAGCCCCAGCATTTT. Amino acids: CSAITGYSNQPQHF.